The rows below give T cell receptor beta chains drawn from one sample of a study of blood T cell repertoires in COVID-19. Clones were sequenced by immunoSEQ multiplex PCR, and TCRdb holds only the in-frame ones, with some missing. This sample yields about 74,000 clones, of which almost 85% are seen a single time; 7.5% to 10% belongs to the top ten. The sample consisted of peripheral blood. Every receptor here comes from a man in his fifties or sixties with active COVID-19. Each CDR3 is given with its conserved first and last residue.

V gene	J gene	CDR3 length	CDR3 protein
TRBV18	TRBJ2-3	16	CASSPPPGSGTDTQYF
TRBV4-1	TRBJ1-2	15	CASSQDSLRNYGYTF
TRBV7-9	TRBJ2-1	15	CASRATSGSTYEQFF
TRBV27	TRBJ1-1	13	CASSFPGNTEAFF
TRBV7-2	TRBJ1-5	14	CASSPQGTGQPQHF
TRBV5-1	TRBJ2-3	13	CASSLLTADTQYF
TRBV6-6	TRBJ2-7	14	CASTISGLRNEQYF
TRBV7-9	TRBJ1-5	12	CASSTLNQPQHF
TRBV5-6	TRBJ2-1	15	CASSLNGGVYNEQFF
TRBV27	TRBJ2-7	15	CASSFGGGSSYEQYF
TRBV9	TRBJ2-2	15	CASSGTSASTGELFF
TRBV19	TRBJ2-5	15	CASTVWTGNQETQYF
TRBV7-2	TRBJ2-7	15	CASSSPTSGGYEQYF
TRBV6-5	TRBJ2-3	14	CASLSHFPPDTQYF
TRBV7-9	TRBJ1-3	15	CASRPRRDSTTTIYF
TRBV2	TRBJ2-5	14	CASSERGQAETQYF
TRBV7-9	TRBJ1-2	14	CASSLTGTNYGYTF
TRBV6-4	TRBJ2-3	16	CASRTETATSTDTQYF
TRBV11-2	TRBJ2-5	16	CASSRWGADFKETQYF
TRBV5-4	TRBJ1-3	14	CASSLGAHGNTIYF
TRBV7-9	TRBJ2-4	14	CASSFTQDWNIQYF
TRBV5-1	TRBJ2-5	14	CASTLAGGQETQYF
TRBV7-9	TRBJ2-5	15	CASSLAGQGAETQYF